The present entry profiles one T cell receptor beta chain with its context. Its antigen is still unknown. Per the germline V gene, CDR1 is LGHNA and CDR2 is YNFKEQ. The CDR3 length is 16 residues. J gave up 1 base and V 0 bases, and 1 base lay outside the gene matches. The data are from a study of cytomegalovirus exposure and HLA in healthy donors. General study results and limits: Overall, roughly 150 TCR beta chains were annotated as cytomegalovirus-associated.

Primers for the PCR totalled 60 Vbeta and 13 Jbeta. Using immunoSEQ multiplex PCR, the repertoire was profiled, and TCRdb retains in-frame clones only, with some absent. The sample comprises approximately 220,000 clones, roughly 82% of which are singletons, and roughly 5.5% rests with the top ten. This sequence joins TRBV4-2 and TRBJ2-3; 10 bases match TRBD2. Sequences were obtained from PBMCs. The clonotype comes from a man aged 35-49 years in good health and CMV-seropositive. The CDR3: CASSQDLAGGTDTQYF. DNA of the CDR3: TGTGCCAGCAGCCAAGATCTAGCGGGAGGCACAGATACGCAGTATTTT.